Sequencing of this TCR beta chain was carried out in a study of identical twins. General study results and limits: Memory repertoires lacked the insertion deficit that abundant cord blood beta clonotypes showed. Sharing of beta out-of-frame sequences by twins showed a weaker excess.

Template switching added a universal primer binding site, and final cDNA carried unique molecular identifiers. TCRdb reprocessed the 5' RACE reads via MiXCR and lists one record per CDR3 protein. The repertoire consists of 450,000 or so distinct CDR3 sequences, with approximately 17% occurring once and the leading ten covering about 12%. Remarks on this clonotype: Antigen unknown.

The source of this sequence is a man aged 50 to 60 in good health. The material sequenced was naive T cells sorted from blood.

The CDR3 loop is CASTSGGDPYEQYF. The CDR3 DNA reads TGTGCCAGCACCTCGGGGGGGGATCCCTACGAGCAGTACTTC. The rearrangement uses TRBV28 and TRBJ2-7, with TRBD2 matching 8 bases. The CDR3 extends over 14 amino acids. From germline, CDR1 is MDHEN and CDR2 SYDVKM. The J segment lost 2 bases and the V segment lost 7 bases, leaving 7 bases of the junction unmatched.